The source of this T cell receptor (gamma chain) is a study of gamma-delta chains in newborns, infants, children. On the study more broadly: Innate gammadelta T cells reportedly expand polyclonally right after birth, driven by microbial exposure, per the title.

This clone rates as large. One base away lies a much larger clone, so this may be a sequencing read error. This sample includes further DNA sequences coding for the same CDR3. TCRdb re-called the reads via CATT. The data show fewer than 1,200 gamma-chain clones, around 4% seen once. This receptor was obtained from a child who was a newborn, infant or young child, either healthy, febrile or measles-vaccinated (not recorded which). The sample was blood.

CDR3 coding DNA: TGTGCCTTGTGGGAGACTCAAGAGTTGGGCAAAAAAATCAAGGTATTT. It is translated as CALWETQELGKKIKVF. This chain uses TRGV9 with TRGJP. Germline CDR1 reads GITISATS; CDR2 reads ISYDGTV (reference sequence). This CDR3 comprises 16 residues. Trimming cost V 3 bases and J 4 bases; bases outside gene matches: 3.